This TCR beta chain emerged from a study of response to subunit inactivated influenza vaccine. Study-wide findings and caveats: The authors suggested that every seasonal influenza vaccination recruits few new T cells.

The length of the CDR3 is 12 residues. Germline V CDR1 and CDR2: SQVTM, ANQGSEA. Trimming at V came to 7 bases and at J to 6 bases, leaving 5 bases not matched to a gene. TCRdb re-called the RT-PCR reads through MiXCR, storing one row per CDR3 protein. Of about 780,000 distinct CDR3 sequences in the sample, under 20% were seen once. Many counts were recorded for this clonotype. Antigen unknown. The receptor's source is a man between 45 and 60 years old who received an inactivated influenza vaccine. This chain joins TRBV29-1 and TRBJ2-3; TRBD1 aligns across 9 bases. The sample here was PBMCs from blood, taken 5 days after vaccination. CDR3 sequence (DNA): TGCAGCGCGACAGGGGGATCGGATACGCAGTATTTT. It codes for CSATGGSDTQYF.